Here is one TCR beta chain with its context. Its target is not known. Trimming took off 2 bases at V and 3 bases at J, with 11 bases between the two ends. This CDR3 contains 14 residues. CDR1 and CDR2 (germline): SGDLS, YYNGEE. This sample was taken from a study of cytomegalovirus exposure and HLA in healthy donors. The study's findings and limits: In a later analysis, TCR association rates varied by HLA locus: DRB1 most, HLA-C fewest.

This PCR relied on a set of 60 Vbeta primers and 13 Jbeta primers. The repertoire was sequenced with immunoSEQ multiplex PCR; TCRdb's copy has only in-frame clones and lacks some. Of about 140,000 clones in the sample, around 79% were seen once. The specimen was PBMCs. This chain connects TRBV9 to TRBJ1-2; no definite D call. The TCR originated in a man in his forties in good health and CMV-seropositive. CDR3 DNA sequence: TGTGCCAGCAGCGTCCTCCACGGTGACTATGGCTACACCTTC. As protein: CASSVLHGDYGYTF.